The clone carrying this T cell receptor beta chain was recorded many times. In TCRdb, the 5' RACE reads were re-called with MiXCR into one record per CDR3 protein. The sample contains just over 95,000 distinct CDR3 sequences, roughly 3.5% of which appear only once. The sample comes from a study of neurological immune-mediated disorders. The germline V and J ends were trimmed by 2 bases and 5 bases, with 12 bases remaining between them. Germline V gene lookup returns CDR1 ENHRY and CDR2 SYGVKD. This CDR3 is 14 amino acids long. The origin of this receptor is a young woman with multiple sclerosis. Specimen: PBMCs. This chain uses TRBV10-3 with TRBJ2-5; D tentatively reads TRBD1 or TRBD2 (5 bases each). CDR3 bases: TGTGCCATCAGTGAGGGGACGTCTGGGGAGACCCAGTACTTC. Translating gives CAISEGTSGETQYF.